This TCR beta chain was obtained from a study of T cells in Graves' hyperthyroidism and ophthalmopathy. The study, taken as a whole, reports: Most clonotypes expanded in the thyroid (above 0.001) were also present in blood.

RNA transcripts gave rise to amplified TCR beta CDR3 regions. The TCR CDR3 first-round RT-PCR relied on the HTBI primer set. TCRdb reprocessed the multiplex PCR reads with MiXCR, giving one entry per CDR3 protein. The table includes around 610,000 distinct CDR3 sequences, over 12% detected once. As to this clonotype: Its antigen is undetermined.

The V segment lost 4 bases and the J segment 4 bases; nucleotides outside the gene matches: 12. This CDR3 comprises 16 residues. Per the germline V gene, CDR1 is DFQATT and CDR2 is SNEGSKA (reference sequence). Material for sequencing was blood. The sequence was collected from a woman in her forties with Graves' ophthalmopathy. The J gene is TRBJ2-7, the V gene TRBV20-1; TRBD2 matches at 11 bases. The CDR3 region has the DNA TGCAGTGCTATACGTAGCGGGAGGGCCGGGCGGTACGAGCAGTACTTC. Amino acid sequence: CSAIRSGRAGRYEQYF.